A single sample gave rise to the 16 T cell receptor beta chains below, sequenced in a study of blood T cell repertoires in COVID-19 (dated by TCRdb to 2018 to 2020). The library was made by the immunoSEQ multiplex PCR assay. The source is immuneACCESS, and TCRdb retained only in-frame sequences with V and J called. Part of the clones is not carried over; for the studies checked, unresolved V genes explain less than half of this, and the remainder is unexplained. The sample includes about 220,000 clones, with about 80% observed a single time. The ten largest account for 4.8% of the sample. The material sequenced was PBMCs or T cells enriched from blood (not recorded which). The receptors come from a woman in her 50s who had been exposed to COVID-19.

The chain carries TRBV6-1 and TRBJ1-1; tentatively, D is TRBD1 (6 bases). The length of the CDR3 is 13 residues. CDR1 and CDR2 from the germline V gene are MNHNS and SASEGT. Between the trimmed V and J ends, which lost 0 bases and 11 bases, there was a span of 13 bases. In DNA form, the CDR3 reads TGTGCCAGCAGTGAAGCACAGAACAGGGAGGCTTTCTTT. It specifies CASSEAQNREAFF.

CDR3 coding DNA: TGTGCCTGGACTCCAGAGGGGGCCCCTGGCTACACCTTC. The encoded protein is CAWTPEGAPGYTF. The chain has TRBV30 and TRBJ1-2; 7 bases are a match to TRBD1. V was pared by 4 bases and J by 7 bases, with 9 bases of the junction left unmatched. The germline V gene encodes CDR1 GTSNPN and CDR2 SVGIG (reference sequence). CDR3 length: 13 amino acids.

The rearrangement joins TRBV19 to TRBJ1-4; no firm D call. Germline V lookup: CDR1 LNHDA, CDR2 SQIVND (reference sequence). Trimming pared 3 bases from V and 4 bases from J, leaving 18 bases between. The length of the CDR3 is 17 residues. The CDR3 DNA sequence: TGTGCCAGTAGTATCCCGGGATTCGGCTTACTTAATGAAAAACTGTTTTTT. This codes for CASSIPGFGLLNEKLFF.

This chain links TRBV7-7 with TRBJ2-7; the match to TRBD1 covers 9 bases. V was clipped by 6 bases and J by 10 bases; unmatched bases: 10. This CDR3 is built from 13 residues. Germline CDR1 is SSHAT and CDR2 is FNYEAQ (reference sequence). The CDR3 DNA is TGTGCCAGCAGTCGCAGACAGGGGGAGGTACAGTACTTC. As protein: CASSRRQGEVQYF.

V usage is TRBV5-4 and J usage is TRBJ1-2, with D unclear. Per the germline V gene, CDR1 is SGHNT and CDR2 is YYREEE (reference sequence). CDR3 length: 14 amino acids. V lost 1 base and J lost 5, with 12 bases in between. As DNA, the CDR3 is TGTGCCAGCAGCTTGCTACGGGGAGGGTATGGCTACACCTTC. It encodes CASSLLRGGYGYTF.

The rearrangement uses TRBV24-1 and TRBJ1-2, with 7 bases fitting TRBD1. Germline CDR1 reads KGHDR; CDR2 reads SFDVKD. J was trimmed by 4 bases and V by 4 bases; bases with no gene match: 5. The CDR3 consists of 14 residues. The CDR3 loop reads CATSESGGLYGYTF. The CDR3 bases are TGTGCCACCAGTGAATCAGGGGGGCTCTATGGCTACACCTTC.

This clone has only one observation. The chain links TRBV12-3 or TRBV12-4 to TRBJ2-4; 8 nucleotides agree with TRBD1. This CDR3 region has 13 residues. Trimming cost V 10 bases and J 7 bases; bases outside gene matches: 9. The CDR3 sequence is CATSDQGANIQYF. The DNA of the CDR3 is TGTGCCACTTCGGATCAGGGGGCTAACATTCAGTACTTC.

This sequence joins TRBV14 and TRBJ2-7; the match to TRBD1 covers 7 bases. In germline, CDR1 is SGHDN, CDR2 FVKESK. Germline trimming cut 0 bases from V and 3 bases from J; bases unmatched to any gene: 5. There are 15 residues in the CDR3. DNA of the CDR3: TGTGCCAGCAGCCAAGACGGGACAGCCCGCTACGAGCAGTACTTC. This gives the protein CASSQDGTARYEQYF. The variable domain in full, completed from reference TRBV14 and TRBJ2-7, reads EAGVTQFPSHSVIEKGQTVTLRCDPISGHDNLYWYRRVMGKEIKFLLHFVKESKQDESGMPNNRFLAERTGGTYSTLKVQPAELEDSGVYFCASSQDGTARYEQYFGPGTRLTVT.

The chain uses TRBV2 and TRBJ1-5; the D gene is possibly TRBD1 (6 bases). The CDR3 has 14 residues. Germline V lookup: CDR1 SNHLY, CDR2 FYNNEI. Deletions cut 1 base from V and 7 bases from J, with 11 bases between. The CDR3 sequence: CASSEGQGTQPQHF. In DNA, the CDR3 is TGTGCCAGCAGTGAAGGGCAGGGGACACAGCCCCAGCATTTT.

CDR3 amino acids: CASSQAPGYEQYF. CDR3 coding DNA: TGCGCCAGCAGCCAAGCCCCAGGATACGAGCAGTACTTC. This rearrangement joins TRBV4-3 to TRBJ2-7; no reliable D call. The CDR3 is 13 amino acids. Germline lookup yields CDR1 LGHNA and CDR2 YSLEER. The V end was cut by 1 base, the J end by 4 bases, with 8 bases between.

This clone was detected only a few times. The chain carries TRBV27 and TRBJ2-7; the D gene is possibly TRBD1 (6 bases). CDR3 size: 15 residues. Germline CDR1 and CDR2: MNHEY and SMNVEV (reference sequence). Trimming cost V 5 bases and J 0 bases, with 14 bases left between them. CDR3 DNA: TGTGCCAGCAGTATACAGGGTGGGAGCTCCTACGAGCAGTACTTC. Its protein product is CASSIQGGSSYEQYF.

V and J are TRBV4-3 and TRBJ1-4; D is uncertain. The germline gives CDR1 LGHNA, CDR2 YSLEER. Trimming cost V 0 bases and J 6 bases, with 8 bases left between them. The CDR3 totals 14 residues. In DNA, the CDR3 is TGCGCCAGCAGCCAAGATTCGGGGTATGAAAAACTGTTTTTT. Protein product: CASSQDSGYEKLFF.

This rearrangement joins TRBV5-8 to TRBJ2-2; D might be TRBD2 (5 bases). The germline V gene has CDR1 SGHTS and CDR2 YDEGEE. V lost 0 bases and J 6 bases, leaving 12 bases between the germline ends. The CDR3 has 15 amino acids. The CDR3 DNA reads TGTGCCAGCAGCTTGGGTTTTTGGGGAGCCGGGGAGCTGTTTTTT. It specifies CASSLGFWGAGELFF.

The J gene is TRBJ1-2, the V gene TRBV2; tentatively, D is TRBD1 (5 bases). The V gene lost 4 bases and the J gene lost 7 bases, with 13 bases spanning the gap. Germline V CDR1 and CDR2: SNHLY, FYNNEI. The CDR3 loop spans 13 amino acids. As DNA, the CDR3 is TGTGCCAGCAGTGGCAGGGAGGATCGTGGCTACACCTTC. Its protein product is CASSGREDRGYTF. The full variable domain, rest sourced from reference TRBV2 and TRBJ1-2, is EPEVTQTPSHQVTQMGQEVILRCVPISNHLYFYWYRQILGQKVEFLVSFYNNEISEKSEIFDDQFSVERPDGSNFTLKIRSTKLEDSAMYFCASSGREDRGYTFGSGTRLTVV.

The genes are TRBV25-1 and TRBJ1-1; TRBD1 matches 9 bases. The germline gives CDR1 MGHDK, CDR2 SYGVNS. The CDR3 runs to 15 residues. The V segment lost 8 bases and the J segment 6 bases; nucleotides outside the gene matches: 13. CDR3 sequence: CASLPRDRVNAEAFF. DNA of the CDR3: TGTGCCAGCCTACCCAGGGACAGGGTAAACGCTGAAGCTTTCTTT.

The chain employs TRBV29-1 and TRBJ1-3, with D tentatively TRBD1 (6 bases). CDR1 and CDR2 from the germline V gene are SQVTM and ANQGSEA. Between the trimmed V and J ends, which lost 6 bases and 0 bases, there was a span of 15 bases. The CDR3 is made up of 15 amino acids. The chain's CDR3 is CSVSEGGNSGNTIYF. CDR3 coding DNA: TGCAGCGTCTCGGAGGGGGGGAACTCTGGAAACACCATATATTTT.